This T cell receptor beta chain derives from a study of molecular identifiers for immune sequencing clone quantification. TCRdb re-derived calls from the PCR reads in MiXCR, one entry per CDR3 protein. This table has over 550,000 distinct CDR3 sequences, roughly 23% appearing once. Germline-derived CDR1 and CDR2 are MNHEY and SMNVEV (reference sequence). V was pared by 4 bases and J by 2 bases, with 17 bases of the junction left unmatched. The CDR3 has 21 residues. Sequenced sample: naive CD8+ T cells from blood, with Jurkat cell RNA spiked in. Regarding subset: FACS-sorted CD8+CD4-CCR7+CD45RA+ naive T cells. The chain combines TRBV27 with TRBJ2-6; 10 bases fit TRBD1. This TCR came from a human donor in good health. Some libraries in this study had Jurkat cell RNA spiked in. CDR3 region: CASSSDTGTGDGRAGANVLTF. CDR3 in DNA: TGTGCCAGCAGTTCCGACACCGGGACAGGGGATGGCCGGGCTGGGGCCAACGTCCTGACTTTC. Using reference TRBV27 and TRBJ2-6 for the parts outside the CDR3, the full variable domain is EAQVTQNPRYLITVTGKKLTVTCSQNMNHEYMSWYRQDPGLGLRQIYYSMNVEVTDKGDVPEGYKVSRKEKRNFPLILESPSPNQTSLYFCASSSDTGTGDGRAGANVLTFGAGSRLTVL.